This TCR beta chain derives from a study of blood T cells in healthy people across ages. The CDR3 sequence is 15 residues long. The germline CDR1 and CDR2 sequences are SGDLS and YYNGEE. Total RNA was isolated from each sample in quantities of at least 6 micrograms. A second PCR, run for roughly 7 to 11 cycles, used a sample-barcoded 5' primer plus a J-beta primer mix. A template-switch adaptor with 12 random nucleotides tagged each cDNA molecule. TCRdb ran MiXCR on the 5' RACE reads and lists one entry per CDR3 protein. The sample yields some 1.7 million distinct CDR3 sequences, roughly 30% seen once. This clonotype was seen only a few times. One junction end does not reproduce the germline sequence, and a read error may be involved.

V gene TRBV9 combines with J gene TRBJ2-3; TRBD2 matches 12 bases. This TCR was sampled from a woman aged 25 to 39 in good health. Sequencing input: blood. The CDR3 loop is CASSASGRAGDTRYF. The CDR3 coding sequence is TGTGCCAGCAGCGCTAGCGGGAGGGCCGGAGATACGCGGTATTTT. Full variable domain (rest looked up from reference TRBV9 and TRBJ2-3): DSGVTQTPKHLITATGQRVTLRCSPRSGDLSVYWYQQSLDQGLQFLIQYYNGEERAKGNILERFSAQQFPDLHSELNLSSLELGDSALYFCASSASGRAGDTRYFGPGTRLTVL.